This T cell receptor beta chain stems from a study of blood T cell repertoires in COVID-19. Study-wide context: Sites across the United States, Italy and Spain contributed samples from acute and convalescent COVID-19. PBMCs, B-cell-depleted T cells, or T cells provided the cDNA or gDNA that made up the material.

Trimming at V came to 0 bases and at J to 9 bases, leaving 7 bases not matched to a gene. This CDR3 is 15 amino acids long. Germline CDR1 MNHNS, CDR2 SASEGT. Assay: immunoSEQ multiplex PCR; the TCRdb copy retains only in-frame clones and omits some. The table records about 400,000 clones, 86% of them present only once. The sequence was collected from a woman aged 25 to 45 with active or convalescent COVID-19. The sample was peripheral blood. The chain is built from TRBV6-1 and TRBJ2-1; 8 bases are shared with TRBD2. The CDR3 protein is CASSEATGLASEQFF. As DNA, the CDR3 is TGTGCCAGCAGTGAAGCGACAGGACTAGCATCTGAGCAGTTCTTC.